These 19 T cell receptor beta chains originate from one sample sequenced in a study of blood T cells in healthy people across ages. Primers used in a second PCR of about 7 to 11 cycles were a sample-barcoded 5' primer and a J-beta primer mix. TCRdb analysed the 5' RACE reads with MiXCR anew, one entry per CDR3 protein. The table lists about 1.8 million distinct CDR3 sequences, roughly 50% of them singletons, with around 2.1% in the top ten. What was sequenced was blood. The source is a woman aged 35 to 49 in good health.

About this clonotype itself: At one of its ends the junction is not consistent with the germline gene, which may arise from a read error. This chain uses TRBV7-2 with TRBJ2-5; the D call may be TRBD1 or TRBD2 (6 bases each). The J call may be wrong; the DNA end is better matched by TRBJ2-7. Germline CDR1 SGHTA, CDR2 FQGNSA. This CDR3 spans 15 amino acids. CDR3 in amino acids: CVSSRDWGADYEQYF. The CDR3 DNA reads TGTGTCAGCAGCAGAGACTGGGGGGCCGACTACGAGCAGTACTTC.

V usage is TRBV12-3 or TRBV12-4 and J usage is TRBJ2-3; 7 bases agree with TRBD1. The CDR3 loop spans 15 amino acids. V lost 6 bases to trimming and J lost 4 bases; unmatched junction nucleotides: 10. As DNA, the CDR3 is TGTGCCAGCAGCCCTCGACAGGGTGGGGCAGATACGCAGTATTTT. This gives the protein CASSPRQGGADTQYF.

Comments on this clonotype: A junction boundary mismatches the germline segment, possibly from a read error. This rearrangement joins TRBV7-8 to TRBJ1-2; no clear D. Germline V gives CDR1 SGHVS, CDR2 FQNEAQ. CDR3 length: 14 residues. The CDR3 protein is CASSSRTDIYGYTF. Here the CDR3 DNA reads TGTGCCAGCAGCTCCAGGACGGATATCTATGGCTACACTTTC.

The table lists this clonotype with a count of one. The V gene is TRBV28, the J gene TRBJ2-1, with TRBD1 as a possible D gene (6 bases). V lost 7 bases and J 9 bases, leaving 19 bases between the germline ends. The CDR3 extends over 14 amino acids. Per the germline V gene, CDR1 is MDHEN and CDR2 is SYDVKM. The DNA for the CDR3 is TGTGCCAGCACCCAGAGTACAGGGTTTGGTGAGCAGTTCTTC. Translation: CASTQSTGFGEQFF. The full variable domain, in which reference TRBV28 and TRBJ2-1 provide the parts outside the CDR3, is DVKVTQSSRYLVKRTGEKVFLECVQDMDHENMFWYRQDPGLGLRLIYFSYDVKMKEKGDIPEGYSVSREKKERFSLILESASTNQTSMYLCASTQSTGFGEQFFGPGTRLTVL.

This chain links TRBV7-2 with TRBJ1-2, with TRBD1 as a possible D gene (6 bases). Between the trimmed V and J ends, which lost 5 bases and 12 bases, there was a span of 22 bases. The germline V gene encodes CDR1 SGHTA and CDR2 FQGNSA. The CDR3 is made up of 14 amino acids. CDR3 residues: CASSPIGGRKANTF. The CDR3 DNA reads TGTGCCAGCAGCCCAATAGGGGGAAGGAAAGCAAACACCTTC.

This CDR3 is CATSRDMGNQPQHF. DNA of the CDR3: TGTGCCACCAGCAGAGATATGGGGAATCAGCCCCAGCATTTT. This chain connects TRBV15 to TRBJ1-5; D unclear. Germline V gene data show CDR1 as LNHNV and CDR2 as YYDKDF (reference sequence). This CDR3 has 14 amino acids. Trimming cost V 0 bases and J 4 bases, with 7 bases left between them.

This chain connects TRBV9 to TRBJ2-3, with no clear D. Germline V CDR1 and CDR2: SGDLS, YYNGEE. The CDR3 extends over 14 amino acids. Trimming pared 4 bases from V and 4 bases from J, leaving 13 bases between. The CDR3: CASSPTIRSDTQYF. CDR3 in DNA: TGTGCCAGCAGCCCCACAATCCGGTCAGATACGCAGTATTTT.

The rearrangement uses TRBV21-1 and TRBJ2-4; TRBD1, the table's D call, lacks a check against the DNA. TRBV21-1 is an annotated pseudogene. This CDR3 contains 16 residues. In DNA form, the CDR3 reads TGTGCCAGCACCTCTCCCCAAGCCGGGGGCAAAAACATTCAGTACTTC. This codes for CASTSPQAGGKNIQYF.

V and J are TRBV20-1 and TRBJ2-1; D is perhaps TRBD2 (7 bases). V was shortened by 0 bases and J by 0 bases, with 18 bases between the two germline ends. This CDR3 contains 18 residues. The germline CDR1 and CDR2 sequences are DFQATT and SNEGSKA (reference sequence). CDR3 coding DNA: TGCAGTGCTAGAGACGGGACATGGGGGGGAAGCTCCTACAATGAGCAGTTCTTC. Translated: CSARDGTWGGSSYNEQFF.

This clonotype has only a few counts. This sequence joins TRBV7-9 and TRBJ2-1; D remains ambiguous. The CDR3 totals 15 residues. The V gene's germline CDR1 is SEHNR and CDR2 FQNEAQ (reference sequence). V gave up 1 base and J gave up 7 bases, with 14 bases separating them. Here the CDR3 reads CASSLGLGLVNEQFF. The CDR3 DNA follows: TGTGCCAGCAGCTTAGGCCTGGGTTTGGTGAATGAGCAGTTCTTC.

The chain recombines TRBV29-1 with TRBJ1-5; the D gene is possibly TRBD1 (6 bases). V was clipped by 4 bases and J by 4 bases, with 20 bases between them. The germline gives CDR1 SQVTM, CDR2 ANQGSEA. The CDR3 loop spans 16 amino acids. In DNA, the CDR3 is TGCAGCGTTGTCGAACAGGGAATGGGAGGGAATCAGCCCCAGCATTTT. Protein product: CSVVEQGMGGNQPQHF.

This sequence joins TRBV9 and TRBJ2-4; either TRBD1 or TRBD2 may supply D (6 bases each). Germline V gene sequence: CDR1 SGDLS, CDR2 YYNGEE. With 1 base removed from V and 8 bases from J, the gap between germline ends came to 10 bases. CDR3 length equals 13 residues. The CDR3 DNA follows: TGTGCCAGCAGCGTAAGGGGGGCGGACATTCAGTACTTC. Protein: CASSVRGADIQYF.

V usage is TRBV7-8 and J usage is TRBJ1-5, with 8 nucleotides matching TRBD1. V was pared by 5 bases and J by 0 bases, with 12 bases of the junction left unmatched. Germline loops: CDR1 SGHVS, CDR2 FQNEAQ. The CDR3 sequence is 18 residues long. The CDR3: CASSPGGWDPYSNQPQHF. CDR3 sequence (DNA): TGTGCCAGCAGCCCAGGGGGCTGGGACCCCTATAGCAATCAGCCCCAGCATTTT.

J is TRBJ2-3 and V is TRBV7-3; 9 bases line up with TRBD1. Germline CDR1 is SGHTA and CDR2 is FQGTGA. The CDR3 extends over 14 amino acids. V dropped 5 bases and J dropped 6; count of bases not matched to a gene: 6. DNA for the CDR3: TGTGCCAGCAGCAGGGACAGGGCAGGCGATACGCAGTATTTT. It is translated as CASSRDRAGDTQYF.

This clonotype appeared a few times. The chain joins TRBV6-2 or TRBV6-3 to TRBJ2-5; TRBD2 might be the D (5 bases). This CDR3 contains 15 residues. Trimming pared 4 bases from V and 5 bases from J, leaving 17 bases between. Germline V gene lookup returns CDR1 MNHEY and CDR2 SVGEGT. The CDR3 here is CASSSGVIGSETQYF. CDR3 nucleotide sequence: TGTGCCAGCAGTTCCGGGGTAATTGGATCGGAGACCCAGTACTTC.

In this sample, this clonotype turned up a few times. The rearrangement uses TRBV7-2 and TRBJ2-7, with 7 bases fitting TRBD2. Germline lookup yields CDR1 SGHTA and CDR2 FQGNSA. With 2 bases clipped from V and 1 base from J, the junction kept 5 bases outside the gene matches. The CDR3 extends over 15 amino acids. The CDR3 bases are TGTGCCAGCAGCTTATCCAGCGGGGAGTCCTACGAGCAGTACTTC. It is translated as CASSLSSGESYEQYF.

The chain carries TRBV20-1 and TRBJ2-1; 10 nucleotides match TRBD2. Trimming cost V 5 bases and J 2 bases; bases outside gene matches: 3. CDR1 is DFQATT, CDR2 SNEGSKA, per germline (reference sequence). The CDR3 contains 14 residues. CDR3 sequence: CSAESGGAYNEQFF. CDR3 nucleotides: TGCAGTGCTGAAAGCGGGGGGGCCTACAATGAGCAGTTCTTC.

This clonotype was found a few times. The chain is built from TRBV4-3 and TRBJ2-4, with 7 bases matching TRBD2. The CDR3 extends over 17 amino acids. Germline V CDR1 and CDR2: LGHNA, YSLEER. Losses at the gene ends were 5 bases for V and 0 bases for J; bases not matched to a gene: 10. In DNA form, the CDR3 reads TGCGCCAGCAGCATGGGAGCCGCGGGGGTAGCCAAAAACATTCAGTACTTC. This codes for CASSMGAAGVAKNIQYF.

Written as DNA, the CDR3 is TGTGCCAGCAACCTGCCTCCTTGGGATGAGCAGTTCTTC. Its translation: CASNLPPWDEQFF. This sequence joins TRBV5-4 and TRBJ2-1, with unresolved D. Trimming left V 6 bases short and J 8 bases short, with 15 bases between. CDR3 length: 13 residues. In germline, CDR1 is SGHNT, CDR2 YYREEE (reference sequence).